The T cell receptor beta chain described here comes from a study of early T cells in non-severe SARS-CoV-2 infection. Across the study: With bulk RNA from unsorted whole blood as input, sequencing yielded unpaired chains.

This CDR3 contains 12 residues. V lost 0 bases and J 10 bases, leaving 8 bases between the germline ends. Germline-derived CDR1 and CDR2 are SGHNT and YYREEE (reference sequence). Attachment of unique molecular identifiers to individual cDNA molecules was performed. TCRdb fed the 5' RACE reads into MiXCR, producing one record per CDR3 protein. Of 75,000 to 90,000 distinct CDR3 sequences in the sample, about 16% were seen once. The TCR sequence derives from an adult who was a healthcare worker with PCR-confirmed SARS-CoV-2 infection or an uninfected control (not recorded which). V gene TRBV5-4 combines with J gene TRBJ2-1; D ambiguous. The sequenced sample was whole blood. For the CDR3, the DNA is TGTGCCAGCAGCTTGGAGGGCTACGAGCAGTTCTTC. Its translation is CASSLEGYEQFF.